Sequencing of this TCR beta chain was carried out in a study of spatial heterogeneity in lung cancer. Time point here: sample taken at primary tumor resection. Unsorted whole RNA of tumor, nontumor lung or frozen PBMC was sequenced. The CDR3 has 14 residues. Germline V CDR1 and CDR2: MDHEN, SYDVKM. Unmatched junction bases numbered 10, after V lost 8 bases and J lost 5 bases. This clonotype was seen repeatedly, ten times or more. With the library built for alpha chains, this beta chain is off target and its frequency is not meaningful. A unique molecular identifier was carried by every single TCR cDNA molecule. TCRdb recomputed calls from the 5' RACE reads with MiXCR, one row per CDR3 protein. The data contain 6,000 to 8,000 distinct CDR3 sequences, 5% to 7% of them seen just once; the ten biggest clones take up approximately 8.8%.

The TCR was taken from a female donor with early-stage non-small cell lung cancer. This sample comprised normal lung tissue next to the tumor, obtained at surgery. The V call is TRBV28, the J call TRBJ2-3, with 7 bases lining up with TRBD1. The CDR3 region has the DNA TGTGCCAGCGGAAGACAGGGAGAAGGAGATACGCAGTATTTT. This encodes CASGRQGEGDTQYF. Full variable domain (missing parts from reference TRBV28 and TRBJ2-3): DVKVTQSSRYLVKRTGEKVFLECVQDMDHENMFWYRQDPGLGLRLIYFSYDVKMKEKGDIPEGYSVSREKKERFSLILESASTNQTSMYLCASGRQGEGDTQYFGPGTRLTVL.